Reported below is one T cell receptor (beta chain). Unique molecular identifiers were used to barcode this TCRbeta library. TCRdb reprocessed the PCR reads with MiXCR, giving one entry per CDR3 protein. This table holds approximately 110,000 distinct CDR3 sequences, 10% found once. The sample is drawn from a study of T-cell reconstitution after alpha-beta-depleted transplantation in children. The CDR3 extends over 12 amino acids. CDR1 is SQVTM and CDR2 is ANQGSEA in the germline V gene. V lost 5 bases and J 6 bases, leaving 12 bases between the germline ends. The J gene is TRBJ2-3, the V gene TRBV29-1; weak D call: TRBD2 (5 bases). The clonotype comes from a boy younger than 10 with acute lymphoblastic leukemia, due to receive a stem cell transplant. Material: PBMCs, obtained before TCRalphabeta/CD19-depleted stem cell transplant. The CDR3 here is CSVLEGVDTQYF. The DNA for the CDR3 is TGCAGCGTTCTTGAGGGAGTGGATACGCAGTATTTT.